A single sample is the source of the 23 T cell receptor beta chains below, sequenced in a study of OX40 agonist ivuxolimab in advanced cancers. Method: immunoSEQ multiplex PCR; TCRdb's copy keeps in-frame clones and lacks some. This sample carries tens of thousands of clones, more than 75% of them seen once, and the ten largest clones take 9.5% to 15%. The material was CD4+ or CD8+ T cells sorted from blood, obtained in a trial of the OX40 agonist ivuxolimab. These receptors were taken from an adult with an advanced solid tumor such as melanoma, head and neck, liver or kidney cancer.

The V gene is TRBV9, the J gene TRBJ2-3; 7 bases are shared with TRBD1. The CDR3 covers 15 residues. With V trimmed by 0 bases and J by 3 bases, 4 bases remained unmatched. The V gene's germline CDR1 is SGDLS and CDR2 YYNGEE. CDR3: CASSVGGGRTDTQYF. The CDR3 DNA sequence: TGTGCCAGCAGCGTAGGAGGGGGCAGGACAGATACGCAGTATTTT.

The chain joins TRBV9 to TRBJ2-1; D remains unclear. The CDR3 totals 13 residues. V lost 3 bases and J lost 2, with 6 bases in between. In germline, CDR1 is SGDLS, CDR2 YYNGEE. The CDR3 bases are TGTGCCAGCAGCGGAGAAGCCTACAATGAGCAGTTCTTC. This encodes CASSGEAYNEQFF.

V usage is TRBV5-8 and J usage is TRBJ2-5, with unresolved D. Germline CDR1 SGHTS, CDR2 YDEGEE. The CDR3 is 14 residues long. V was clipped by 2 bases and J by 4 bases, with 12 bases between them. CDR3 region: CASSFTQAPETQYF. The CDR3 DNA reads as TGTGCCAGCAGCTTCACCCAGGCCCCAGAGACCCAGTACTTC.

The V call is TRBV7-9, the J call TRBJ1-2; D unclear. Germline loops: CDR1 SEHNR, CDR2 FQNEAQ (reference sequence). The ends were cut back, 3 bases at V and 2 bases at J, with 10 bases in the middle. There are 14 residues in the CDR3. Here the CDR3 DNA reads TGTGCCAGCAGCTTCCAGACTCTCAACTATGGCTACACCTTC. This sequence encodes CASSFQTLNYGYTF.

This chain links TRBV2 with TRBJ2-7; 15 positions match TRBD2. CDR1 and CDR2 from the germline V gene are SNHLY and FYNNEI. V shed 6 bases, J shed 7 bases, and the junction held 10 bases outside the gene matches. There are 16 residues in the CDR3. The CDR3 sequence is CASRWTGGLAGGEQYF. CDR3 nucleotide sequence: TGTGCCAGCAGGTGGACAGGGGGACTAGCGGGGGGAGAGCAGTACTTC.

The CDR3 loop is CASRRADGSINEQYF. CDR3 in DNA: TGTGCCAGCAGACGGGCTGACGGGAGCATCAACGAGCAGTACTTC. V and J are TRBV2 and TRBJ2-7; D perhaps matches TRBD2 (6 bases). The germline V gene has CDR1 SNHLY and CDR2 FYNNEI. Between the trimmed V and J ends, which lost 6 bases and 5 bases, there was a span of 20 bases. This CDR3 is 15 amino acids long.

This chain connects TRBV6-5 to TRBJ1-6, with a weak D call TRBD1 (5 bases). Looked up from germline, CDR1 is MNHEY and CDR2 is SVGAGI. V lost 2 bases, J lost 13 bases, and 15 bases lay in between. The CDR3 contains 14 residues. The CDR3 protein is CASSYGQGLWPLHF. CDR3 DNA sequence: TGTGCCAGCAGTTACGGGCAGGGATTGTGGCCCCTCCACTTT.

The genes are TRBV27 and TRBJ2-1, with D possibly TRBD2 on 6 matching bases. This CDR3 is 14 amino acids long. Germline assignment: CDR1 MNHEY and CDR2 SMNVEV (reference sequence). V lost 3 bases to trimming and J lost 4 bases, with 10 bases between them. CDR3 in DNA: TGTGCCAGCAGTTTTGGAGGGAGATACAATGAGCAGTTCTTC. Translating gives CASSFGGRYNEQFF.

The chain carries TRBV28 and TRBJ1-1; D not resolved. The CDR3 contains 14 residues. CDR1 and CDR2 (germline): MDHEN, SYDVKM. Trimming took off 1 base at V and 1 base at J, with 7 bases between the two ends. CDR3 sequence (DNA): TGTGCCAGCAGTTTATTAGCGGCGAACACTGAAGCTTTCTTT. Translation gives CASSLLAANTEAFF.

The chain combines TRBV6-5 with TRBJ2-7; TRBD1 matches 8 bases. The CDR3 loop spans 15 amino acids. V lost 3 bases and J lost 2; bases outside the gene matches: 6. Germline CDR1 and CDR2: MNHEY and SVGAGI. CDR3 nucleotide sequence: TGTGCCAGCAGTTATCGACAGGGGATGACCTACGAGCAGTACTTC. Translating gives CASSYRQGMTYEQYF.

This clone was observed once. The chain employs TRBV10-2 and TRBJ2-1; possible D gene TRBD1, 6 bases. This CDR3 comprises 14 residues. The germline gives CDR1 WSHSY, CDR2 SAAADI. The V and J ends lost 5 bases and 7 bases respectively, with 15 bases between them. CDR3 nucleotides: TGCGCCAGCAGTACAGGGTATGGAAGGAATGAGCAGTTCTTC. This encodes CASSTGYGRNEQFF.

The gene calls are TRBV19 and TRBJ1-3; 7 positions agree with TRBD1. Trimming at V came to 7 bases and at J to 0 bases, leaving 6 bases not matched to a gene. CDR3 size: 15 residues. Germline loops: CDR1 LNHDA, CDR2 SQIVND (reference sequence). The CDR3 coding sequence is TGTGCCAGTACTACGGACAGGAACTCTGGAAACACCATATATTTT. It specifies CASTTDRNSGNTIYF.

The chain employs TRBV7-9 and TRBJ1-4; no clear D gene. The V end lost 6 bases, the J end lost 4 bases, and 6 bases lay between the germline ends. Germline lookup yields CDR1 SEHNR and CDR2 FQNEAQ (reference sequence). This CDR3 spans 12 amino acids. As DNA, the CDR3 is TGTGCCAGCAGGGGCCTTAATGAAAAACTGTTTTTT. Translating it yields CASRGLNEKLFF.

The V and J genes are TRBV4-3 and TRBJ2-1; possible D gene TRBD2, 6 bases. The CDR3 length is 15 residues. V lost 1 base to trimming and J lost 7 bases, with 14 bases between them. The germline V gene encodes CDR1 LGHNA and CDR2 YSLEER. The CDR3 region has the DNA TGCGCCAGCAGCCAAGGGGTAGCGGTGGGTAATGAGCAGTTCTTC. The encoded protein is CASSQGVAVGNEQFF.

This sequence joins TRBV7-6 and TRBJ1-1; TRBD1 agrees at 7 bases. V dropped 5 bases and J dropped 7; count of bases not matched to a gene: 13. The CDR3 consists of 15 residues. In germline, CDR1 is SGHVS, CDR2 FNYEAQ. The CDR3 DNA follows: TGTGCCAGCAGCCATCGGGACAGCGAACCCTATGAAGCTTTCTTT. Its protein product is CASSHRDSEPYEAFF.

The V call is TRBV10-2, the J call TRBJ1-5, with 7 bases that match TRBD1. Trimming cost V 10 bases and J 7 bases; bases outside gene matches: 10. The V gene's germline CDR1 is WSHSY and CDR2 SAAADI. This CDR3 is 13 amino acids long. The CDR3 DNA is TGCGCCACCCGACAGGGAGCTTTCCAGCCCCAGCATTTT. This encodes CATRQGAFQPQHF.

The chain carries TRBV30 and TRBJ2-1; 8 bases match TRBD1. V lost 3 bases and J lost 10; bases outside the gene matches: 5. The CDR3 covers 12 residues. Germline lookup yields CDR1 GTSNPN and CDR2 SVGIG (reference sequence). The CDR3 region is CAWSRTGSEQFF. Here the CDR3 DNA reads TGTGCCTGGAGCCGGACAGGGAGCGAGCAGTTCTTC.

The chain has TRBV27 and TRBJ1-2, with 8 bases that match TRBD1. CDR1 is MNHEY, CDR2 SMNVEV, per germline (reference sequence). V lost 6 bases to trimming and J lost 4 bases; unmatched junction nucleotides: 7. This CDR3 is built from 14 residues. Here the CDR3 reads CASRGAGGPYGYTF. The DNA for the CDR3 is TGTGCCAGCAGAGGGGCAGGGGGCCCCTATGGCTACACCTTC.

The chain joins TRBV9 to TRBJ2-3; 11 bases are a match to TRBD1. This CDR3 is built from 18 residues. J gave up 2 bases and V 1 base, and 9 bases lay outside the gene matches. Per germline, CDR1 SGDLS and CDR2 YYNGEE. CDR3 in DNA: TGTGCCAGCAGCGTACCAAGGGACAGGGGGTCGGACACAGATACGCAGTATTTT. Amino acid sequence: CASSVPRDRGSDTDTQYF.

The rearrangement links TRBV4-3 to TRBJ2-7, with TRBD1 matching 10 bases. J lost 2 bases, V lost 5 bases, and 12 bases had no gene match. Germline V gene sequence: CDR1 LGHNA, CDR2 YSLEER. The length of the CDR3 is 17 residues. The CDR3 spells CASSGWTKDRGAYEQYF. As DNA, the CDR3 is TGCGCCAGCAGCGGGTGGACGAAGGACAGGGGGGCCTACGAGCAGTACTTC.

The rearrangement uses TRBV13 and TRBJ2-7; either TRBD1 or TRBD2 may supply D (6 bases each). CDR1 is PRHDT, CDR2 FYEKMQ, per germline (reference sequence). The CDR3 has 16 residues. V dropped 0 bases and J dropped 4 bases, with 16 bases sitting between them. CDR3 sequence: CASSLGSGQQEYEQYF. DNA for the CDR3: TGTGCCAGCAGCTTAGGTAGCGGACAGCAAGAATACGAGCAGTACTTC.

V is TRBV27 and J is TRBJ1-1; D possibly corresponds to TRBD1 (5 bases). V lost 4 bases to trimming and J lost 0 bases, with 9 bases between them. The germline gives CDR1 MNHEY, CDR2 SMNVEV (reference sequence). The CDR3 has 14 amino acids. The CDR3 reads CASSSQGLNTEAFF. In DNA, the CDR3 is TGTGCCAGCAGTTCCCAGGGTTTGAACACTGAAGCTTTCTTT.

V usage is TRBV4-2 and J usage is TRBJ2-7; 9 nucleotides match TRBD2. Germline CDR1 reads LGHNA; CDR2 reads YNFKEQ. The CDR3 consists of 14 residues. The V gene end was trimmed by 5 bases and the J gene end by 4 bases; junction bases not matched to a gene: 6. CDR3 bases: TGTGCCAGCAGCGCGGGAGGGCCGGATTACGAGCAGTACTTC. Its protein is CASSAGGPDYEQYF.